The clone carrying this T cell receptor beta chain was seen repeatedly, ten times or more. Its antigen is undetermined. Researchers prepared the TCRbeta library using unique molecular identifiers, the study reports. TCRdb reprocessed the PCR reads with MiXCR, giving one entry per CDR3 protein. The sample yields 780,000 or so distinct CDR3 sequences, roughly 16% seen once. The data are from a study of T-cell reconstitution after alpha-beta-depleted transplantation in children. General study findings and limits: Some patients' high day-60 TCRbeta diversity was attributed to recipient cells surviving conditioning. The origin of alpha-beta T cells about two months after transplant was reportedly several hundred expanded graft clones. By one year post-transplant, T-cell counts and diversity largely arose from T cells that were newly produced.

This sequence was found in a male patient between 5 and 17 years old who had a stem cell transplant for acute lymphoblastic leukemia, so the T cells may come from the graft donor. The source was PBMCs, mostly from graft donor cells, collected 360 days after TCRalphabeta/CD19-depleted stem cell transplant.

As DNA, the CDR3 is TGTGCCAGCAGTCCAACAGGAGGGCACACTGAAGCTTTCTTT. It encodes CASSPTGGHTEAFF. V is TRBV12-3 or TRBV12-4 and J is TRBJ1-1, with D possibly TRBD1 on 5 matching bases. The CDR3 is made up of 14 amino acids. V dropped 5 bases and J dropped 3 bases, with 13 bases sitting between them.